Listed below are T cell receptor beta chains from one sample, sequenced in a study of CD8 T cells in ankylosing spondylitis. TCRdb re-called the 5' RACE reads with MiXCR, one entry per CDR3 protein. This table has 700,000 to 850,000 distinct CDR3 sequences, approximately 12% appearing once. Sequencing used blood, either unsorted or a sorted T cell fraction (not recorded which). These receptors were obtained from a male donor with ankylosing spondylitis. Both conserved end residues are part of each CDR3. D genes are given only for firm matches. Rows give clone size only sometimes, using once, few, many, or a class for an expanded clone.

D gene: -; clone size: few; J gene: TRBJ1-2; V gene: TRBV6-1; CDR3 protein: CASSSDAWTSYGYTF; CDR3 DNA: TGTGCCAGCAGCTCGGACGCTTGGACTTCCTATGGCTACACCTTC
D gene: -; clone size: many; J gene: TRBJ2-7; V gene: TRBV5-5; CDR3 protein: CASSPLDEQYF; CDR3 DNA: TGTGCCAGCAGCCCTCTCGACGAGCAGTACTTC
D gene: -; clone size: -; J gene: TRBJ2-2; V gene: TRBV5-6; CDR3 protein: CASSLNDGELFF; CDR3 DNA: TGTGCCAGCAGCTTGAACGACGGGGAGCTGTTTTTT
D gene: TRBD1; clone size: few; J gene: TRBJ2-7; V gene: TRBV5-1; CDR3 protein: CASSTLGQGADEQYF; CDR3 DNA: TGCGCCAGCAGCACCCTGGGGCAGGGGGCCGACGAGCAGTACTTC
D gene: -; clone size: -; J gene: TRBJ2-7; V gene: TRBV20-1; CDR3 protein: CSASKISEAYEQYF; CDR3 DNA: TGCAGTGCTAGTAAAATTTCAGAAGCCTACGAGCAGTACTTC
D gene: TRBD2; clone size: once; J gene: TRBJ2-3; V gene: TRBV18; CDR3 protein: CASSLRLASGTADTQYF; CDR3 DNA: TGTGCCAGCTCACTACGACTCGCTAGCGGGACGGCAGATACGCAGTATTTT
D gene: -; clone size: few; J gene: TRBJ1-2; V gene: TRBV20-1; CDR3 protein: CSAGPLVGGYTF; CDR3 DNA: TGCAGTGCTGGACCCCTGGTGGGCGGCTACACCTTC
D gene: TRBD2; clone size: many; J gene: TRBJ2-7; V gene: TRBV7-2; CDR3 protein: CASSIAGGLEQYF; CDR3 DNA: TGTGCCAGCAGCATAGCGGGAGGGCTCGAGCAGTACTTC
D gene: -; clone size: -; J gene: TRBJ2-1; V gene: TRBV11-2; CDR3 protein: CASSLEGRLTRRQFF; CDR3 DNA: TGTGCCAGCAGCTTAGAGGGCAGGTTAACCCGTCGGCAGTTCTTC
D gene: -; clone size: -; J gene: TRBJ2-7; V gene: TRBV5-1; CDR3 protein: CASSAAGWSYEQYF; CDR3 DNA: TGCGCCAGCAGCGCCGCAGGATGGTCCTACGAGCAGTACTTC
D gene: TRBD1; clone size: -; J gene: TRBJ2-5; V gene: TRBV28; CDR3 protein: CASRDRVKQETQYF; CDR3 DNA: TGTGCCAGCAGGGACAGGGTTAAACAAGAGACCCAGTACTTC
D gene: TRBD2; clone size: -; J gene: TRBJ2-1; V gene: TRBV25-1; CDR3 protein: CASSGLAGVNEQFF; CDR3 DNA: TGTGCCAGCAGTGGACTAGCGGGAGTCAATGAGCAGTTCTTC
D gene: TRBD1; clone size: many; J gene: TRBJ1-4; V gene: TRBV4-3; CDR3 protein: CASSPPDREEKLFF; CDR3 DNA: TGCGCCAGCAGCCCTCCGGACAGGGAGGAAAAACTGTTTTTT
D gene: -; clone size: -; J gene: TRBJ1-1; V gene: TRBV20-1; CDR3 protein: CSAPPGEAFF; CDR3 DNA: TGCAGTGCTCCACCGGGGGAAGCTTTCTTT
D gene: -; clone size: -; J gene: TRBJ1-1; V gene: TRBV7-2; CDR3 protein: CASSFYREGTEAFF; CDR3 DNA: TGTGCCAGCAGCTTTTACAGGGAGGGGACTGAAGCTTTCTTT
D gene: TRBD1; clone size: -; J gene: TRBJ2-7; V gene: TRBV20-1; CDR3 protein: CCARDWGDRVYERYF; CDR3 DNA: TGCTGTGCTAGAGATTGGGGAGACAGGGTCTACGAGCGGTACTTC
D gene: -; clone size: -; J gene: TRBJ2-1; V gene: TRBV7-8; CDR3 protein: CASSFLPTGVDYNEQFF; CDR3 DNA: TGTGCCAGCAGCTTTCTCCCGACCGGCGTGGACTACAATGAGCAGTTCTTC
D gene: -; clone size: few; J gene: TRBJ1-3; V gene: TRBV5-1; CDR3 protein: CASSLDGLPSGNTIYF; CDR3 DNA: TGCGCCAGCAGCTTGGACGGCCTCCCCTCTGGAAACACCATATATTTT
D gene: -; clone size: few; J gene: TRBJ2-5; V gene: TRBV20-1; CDR3 protein: CSGPPASLKETQYF; CDR3 DNA: TGCAGTGGCCCCCCGGCAAGCCTTAAAGAGACCCAGTACTTC
D gene: -; clone size: many; J gene: TRBJ1-1; V gene: TRBV5-6; CDR3 protein: CASSYQGFYEYEAFF; CDR3 DNA: TGTGCCAGCAGCTACCAGGGGTTCTATGAATACGAAGCTTTCTTT